These 15 T cell receptor beta chains were all obtained from the same sample, sequenced in a study of blood T cell repertoires in COVID-19. Sequencing was performed with immunoSEQ multiplex PCR; in TCRdb, only in-frame clones are kept and a portion is missing. The data show roughly 42,000 clones, with about 92% seen just once and 0.35% to 0.4% held by the top ten. Material: peripheral blood. These receptors all stem from a man aged 45-65 years with COVID-19, enrolled during active disease.

This rearrangement joins TRBV11-2 to TRBJ2-7; TRBD2 matches 7 bases. CDR3 size: 14 residues. Germline assignment: CDR1 SGHAT and CDR2 FQNNGV. J lost 4 bases, V lost 5 bases, and 8 bases had no gene match. CDR3 amino acids: CASSPGLGAYEQYF. CDR3 coding DNA: TGTGCCAGCAGCCCAGGACTAGGGGCTTACGAGCAGTACTTC.

V is TRBV3-1 (or the pseudogene TRBV3-2) and J is TRBJ1-4, with D tentatively TRBD1 (6 bases). The CDR3 contains 14 residues. V lost 0 bases to trimming and J lost 7 bases, with 9 bases between them. Germline CDR1 reads LGHDT; CDR2 reads YNNKEL (reference sequence). CDR3 in DNA: TGTGCCAGCAGCCAAGAGGGGGCCGCTGAAAAACTGTTTTTT. It yields the protein CASSQEGAAEKLFF.

The gene calls are TRBV11-2 and TRBJ1-1; no reliable D call. Germline V gene sequence: CDR1 SGHAT, CDR2 FQNNGV. The CDR3 length is 13 residues. Between the trimmed V and J ends, which lost 4 bases and 0 bases, there was a span of 6 bases. For the CDR3, the DNA is TGTGCCAGCAGCTCCCACTTGAACACTGAAGCTTTCTTT. Amino acid sequence: CASSSHLNTEAFF. The variable domain in full, completed from reference TRBV11-2 and TRBJ1-1, reads EAGVAQSPRYKIIEKRQSVAFWCNPISGHATLYWYQQILGQGPKLLIQFQNNGVVDDSQLPKDRFSAERLKGVDSTLKIQPAKLEDSAVYLCASSSHLNTEAFFGQGTRLTVV.

V gene TRBV5-1 combines with J gene TRBJ2-2; TRBD1 matches 7 bases. Trimming removed 2 bases from V and 3 bases from J; junction bases left unmatched: 7. Germline CDR1 is SGHRS and CDR2 is YFSETQ. The CDR3 is made up of 16 amino acids. CDR3 sequence: CASSFTGTADTGELFF. The CDR3 region has the DNA TGCGCCAGCAGCTTTACCGGGACAGCGGACACCGGGGAGCTGTTTTTT. Looking up the rest from reference TRBV5-1 and TRBJ2-2 gives the full variable domain: KAGVTQTPRYLIKTRGQQVTLSCSPISGHRSVSWYQQTPGQGLQFLFEYFSETQRNKGNFPGRFSGRQFSNSRSEMNVSTLELGDSALYLCASSFTGTADTGELFFGEGSRLTVL.

The chain carries TRBV2 and TRBJ2-1; 7 bases align to TRBD2. Germline V CDR1 and CDR2: SNHLY, FYNNEI. V shed 0 bases, J shed 2 bases, and the junction held 1 base outside the gene matches. The CDR3 covers 15 residues. The CDR3 DNA reads as TGTGCCAGCAGTGAAGCTGGACTAGCCTACAATGAGCAGTTCTTC. Translated, it gives CASSEAGLAYNEQFF.

This chain connects TRBV28 to TRBJ2-7; perhaps TRBD2 as D (7 bases). This CDR3 contains 17 residues. The V gene lost 3 bases and the J gene lost 1 base, with 19 bases spanning the gap. Germline loops: CDR1 MDHEN, CDR2 SYDVKM. CDR3 DNA sequence: TGTGCCAGCAGTTTCAACCACGCGGGGGCAGTGTCCTACGAGCAGTACTTC. Translating gives CASSFNHAGAVSYEQYF. The entire variable domain, with the rest obtained from reference TRBV28 and TRBJ2-7, is as follows: DVKVTQSSRYLVKRTGEKVFLECVQDMDHENMFWYRQDPGLGLRLIYFSYDVKMKEKGDIPEGYSVSREKKERFSLILESASTNQTSMYLCASSFNHAGAVSYEQYFGPGTRLTVT.

As concerns this clone: At one end, the junction sequence differs from germline, possibly due to a read error. The V gene is TRBV7-2, the J gene TRBJ1-1, with D unclear. The CDR3 consists of 14 residues. CDR1 is SGHTA and CDR2 is FQGNSA in the germline V gene. CDR3 protein: CASTLGGRNTEAFF. CDR3 nucleotides: TGTGCCAGCACCTTAGGCGGGCGGAACACTGAAGCTTTCTTT.

The J gene is TRBJ1-2, the V gene TRBV7-2; a possible D gene is TRBD1 (5 bases). CDR1 is SGHTA and CDR2 is FQGNSA in the germline V gene. The CDR3 covers 15 residues. The germline V and J ends were trimmed by 0 bases and 5 bases, with 13 bases remaining between them. Written as DNA, the CDR3 is TGTGCCAGCAGCTTAGCCGGTCTGGGGGGGTATGGCTACACCTTC. It is translated as CASSLAGLGGYGYTF.

The chain uses TRBV5-1 and TRBJ1-6; possibly TRBD1 for D (6 bases). Germline CDR1 SGHRS, CDR2 YFSETQ. Trimming pared 1 base from V and 5 bases from J, leaving 13 bases between. The CDR3 is 16 residues long. The CDR3 sequence: CASSLTGPEDNSPLHF. As DNA, the CDR3 is TGCGCCAGCAGCTTGACAGGGCCGGAGGATAATTCACCCCTCCACTTT.

This clone appeared once. The chain is built from TRBV11-3 and TRBJ2-1; no clear D gene. This CDR3 is built from 13 residues. The V gene's germline CDR1 is SGHNT and CDR2 YENEEA. The V and J ends lost 1 base and 3 bases respectively, with 4 bases between them. For the CDR3, the DNA is TGTGCCAGCAGCTTAGCAGGCTACAATGAGCAGTTCTTC. Translation gives CASSLAGYNEQFF.

This chain uses TRBV28 with TRBJ1-1; no clear D. Trimming stripped 5 bases from V and 1 base from J, with 14 bases between. The CDR3 length is 15 residues. The V gene's germline CDR1 is MDHEN and CDR2 SYDVKM. The CDR3 DNA sequence: TGTGCCAGCAGTCCTTTGGGAGGGCGGAACACTGAAGCTTTCTTT. Translated, it gives CASSPLGGRNTEAFF.

The chain couples TRBV2 to TRBJ2-4; D is undetermined. Trimming left V 4 bases short and J 3 bases short, with 10 bases between. Germline V gene data show CDR1 as SNHLY and CDR2 as FYNNEI. The CDR3 is 14 amino acids. The CDR3 spells CASSGLVVKNIQYF. The CDR3 coding sequence is TGTGCCAGCAGTGGGCTAGTCGTCAAAAACATTCAGTACTTC. Using reference TRBV2 and TRBJ2-4 for the parts outside the CDR3, the full variable domain is EPEVTQTPSHQVTQMGQEVILRCVPISNHLYFYWYRQILGQKVEFLVSFYNNEISEKSEIFDDQFSVERPDGSNFTLKIRSTKLEDSAMYFCASSGLVVKNIQYFGAGTRLSVL.

This clone was recorded once. V and J are TRBV9 and TRBJ1-1, with D unclear. From germline, CDR1 is SGDLS and CDR2 YYNGEE. This CDR3 contains 16 residues. The V and J ends lost 2 bases and 1 base respectively, with 15 bases between them. The CDR3 DNA reads TGTGCCAGCAGCGTTTCTCCCAAGTTGGCGAACACTGAAGCTTTCTTT. This encodes CASSVSPKLANTEAFF.

This chain links TRBV11-2 with TRBJ2-5; 12 bases align to TRBD1. The CDR3 is made up of 16 amino acids. The germline gives CDR1 SGHAT, CDR2 FQNNGV. Germline trimming cut 5 bases from V and 4 bases from J; bases unmatched to any gene: 8. CDR3 nucleotide sequence: TGTGCCAGCAGCCCAATGGGGACAGGGGGCGGAGAGACCCAGTACTTC. This codes for CASSPMGTGGGETQYF.

Here the CDR3 reads CASRPRTSGVYNEQFF. In nucleotides, the CDR3 is TGTGCAAGTCGCCCCCGGACTAGCGGGGTCTACAATGAGCAGTTCTTC. The V and J genes are TRBV12-2 and TRBJ2-1; no check of the table's D call, TRBD2, against the DNA was made. TRBV12-2 counts as a pseudogene. The CDR3 length is 16 residues.